A single sample is the source of the 18 T cell receptor beta chains below, sequenced in a study of tumor and adjacent non-tumor tissue in lung cancer. TCRbeta libraries were built with three rounds of nested PCR, modified from ARM-PCR. TCRdb re-analysed the multiplex PCR reads in MiXCR, keeping a single row per CDR3 protein. Here the sample spans 91,000 or so distinct CDR3 sequences, approximately 70% being singletons. This sample's RNA came from whole unsorted tissue. The material sequenced was lung tumor tissue. The receptors were sampled from a man aged 60 to 75 with non-small cell lung cancer.

Concerning this clonotype: A read error may explain this, as a much larger clone is one base away. V is TRBV28 and J is TRBJ2-5, with a possible D match to TRBD2 (5 bases). Germline CDR1 MDHEN, CDR2 SYDVKM. V gave up 5 bases and J gave up 9 bases, with 25 bases separating them. This CDR3 region has 16 residues. The CDR3 loop reads CASSPSGRGSWVAQYF. For the CDR3, the DNA is TGTGCCAGCAGTCCCTCCGGTCGGGGTTCCTGGGTGGCCCAGTACTTC.

This clonotype showed up just a few times. Since no conserved phenylalanine or tryptophan closes the CDR3, a read error is the likely cause. The chain employs TRBV6-1 and TRBJ1-6, with D uncertain. CDR1 is MNHNS, CDR2 SASEGT, per germline. Trimming took off 5 bases at V and 7 bases at J, with 15 bases between the two ends. This CDR3 is 15 amino acids long. The CDR3 protein is CASSFGKGANSPLHY. In DNA, the CDR3 is TGTGCCAGCAGTTTCGGAAAGGGAGCAAATTCACCCCTCCACTAT.

Details on this clonotype: Given a much more abundant clone one base away, this may be a read error. The V and J genes are TRBV28 and TRBJ2-1, with D perhaps matching TRBD1 (6 bases). Germline V gene data show CDR1 as MDHEN and CDR2 as SYDVKM. V lost 6 bases to trimming and J lost 7 bases, with 16 bases between them. The CDR3 covers 14 residues. The DNA for the CDR3 is TGTGCCAGCAGACGAGGACAGAGAGGGAATGAGCAGTTCTTC. Amino acid sequence: CASRRGQRGNEQFF.

The chain joins TRBV12-3 or TRBV12-4 to TRBJ1-1; tentative D call: TRBD1 (5 bases). The germline V and J ends were trimmed by 7 bases and 5 bases, with 17 bases remaining between them. The CDR3 spans 14 residues. The CDR3 bases are TGTGCCAGCATTCCCTTTTGGGGGAATACTGAAGCTTTCTTT. As protein: CASIPFWGNTEAFF.

The sample holds a few counts of this clonotype. V usage is TRBV7-9 and J usage is TRBJ2-3; 10 bases match TRBD2. V gave up 1 base and J gave up 1 base; unmatched junction bases: 2. The CDR3 runs 16 residues. Germline assignment: CDR1 SEHNR and CDR2 FQNEAQ (reference sequence). Here the CDR3 DNA reads TGTGCCAGCAGCTTAGTAGGGACTAGCGGCACAGATACGCAGTATTTT. Residues: CASSLVGTSGTDTQYF.

Worth noting for this clonotype: At one end, the junction sequence differs from germline, possibly due to a read error. V gene TRBV20-1 combines with J gene TRBJ2-4; 10 nucleotides line up with TRBD2. The germline V gene encodes CDR1 DFQATT and CDR2 SNEGSKA (reference sequence). This CDR3 is built from 14 residues. The CDR3: CSTSGTLAKNIQYF. The CDR3 DNA reads as TGCAGTACTAGCGGGACCCTAGCCAAAAACATTCAGTACTTT.

CDR3 DNA: TGTGCCAGCAGCGTCCATTCGGGGGGGCGGGAGACCCAGTACTTC. Amino acids: CASSVHSGGRETQYF. This chain links TRBV9 with TRBJ2-5; 8 positions match TRBD2. CDR3 length equals 15 residues. Germline V CDR1 and CDR2: SGDLS, YYNGEE. Trimming removed 2 bases from V and 5 bases from J; junction bases left unmatched: 8.

The chain has TRBV12-3 or TRBV12-4 and TRBJ1-5; weak D call: TRBD1 (5 bases). V lost 8 bases, J lost 16 bases, and 21 bases lay in between. The CDR3 has 12 amino acids. The CDR3: CASRDGDQYQHF. CDR3 nucleotides: TGTGCCAGCCGGGACGGTGATCAGTACCAACATTTT.

About this clonotype itself: This may come from a read error, since a much larger clone is one base off. The rearrangement uses TRBV6-6 and TRBJ1-4; unclear D gene. This CDR3 contains 17 residues. The V gene's germline CDR1 is MNHNY and CDR2 SVGAGI (reference sequence). The CDR3: CGSSYRQEDISFEKLFF. The DNA of the CDR3 is TGTGGCAGCAGTTACCGGCAGGAAGATATAAGTTTTGAAAAACTGTTTTTT.

With regard to this clonotype: Compared with germline, one end of the junction differs, possibly owing to a read error. This rearrangement joins TRBV5-5 to TRBJ1-2, with D perhaps matching TRBD1 (6 bases). Germline V gene sequence: CDR1 SGHKS, CDR2 YYEKEE (reference sequence). The CDR3 spans 13 residues. CDR3 bases: TGTGCCGGCAGCTCGGGGGCGGGGGCCGGCTACACCTTC. Protein sequence: CAGSSGAGAGYTF.

With regard to this clonotype: The conserved phenylalanine or tryptophan is not found at the CDR3 terminus, so this likely reflects a read error. The gene calls are TRBV24-1 and TRBJ2-7, with D tentatively TRBD2 (5 bases). The V gene's germline CDR1 is KGHDR and CDR2 SFDVKD. The CDR3 extends over 15 amino acids. V was clipped by 3 bases and J by 0 bases, with 11 bases between them. CDR3 coding DNA: TGTGCCACCAGTGATAATCGTCGGGGCTCCTACGAGCAGTACATT. This encodes CATSDNRRGSYEQYI.

This chain uses TRBV12-3 or TRBV12-4 with TRBJ2-1; D is unclear. There are 12 residues in the CDR3. Deletions cut 11 bases from V and 7 bases from J, with 15 bases between. CDR3 loop: CAGSFSMNEQFF. The CDR3 DNA is TGTGCCGGAAGTTTTTCAATGAATGAGCAGTTCTTC.

Only one count was recorded for this clonotype. This chain's CDR3 is CASRTGTGVTGELFF. CDR3 DNA sequence: TGTGCCAGCAGAACCGGGACAGGGGTAACCGGGGAGCTGTTTTTT. This chain links TRBV2 with TRBJ2-2; 10 bases fit TRBD1. This CDR3 has 15 amino acids. The V gene's germline CDR1 is SNHLY and CDR2 FYNNEI. V gave up 6 bases and J gave up 5 bases; unmatched junction bases: 6.

Turning to this clonotype: One end of the junction fails to match germline, which may point to a read error. The chain has TRBV4-1 and TRBJ1-2, with 8 bases lining up with TRBD1. This CDR3 comprises 14 residues. The germline V gene has CDR1 MGHRA and CDR2 YSYEKL. DNA for the CDR3: TGCGCCAGCAGCCAGGCAGGGGGCGCGGAGGACTACGCGTTC. It yields the protein CASSQAGGAEDYAF.

V usage is TRBV29-1 and J usage is TRBJ1-3; D unresolved. Per germline, CDR1 SQVTM and CDR2 ANQGSEA. The CDR3 contains 14 residues. Trimming left V 5 bases short and J 0 bases short, with 11 bases between. CDR3 in amino acids: CSVRAQHSGNTIYF. CDR3 nucleotides: TGCAGCGTTCGAGCACAGCACTCTGGAAACACCATATATTTT.

A word on this clonotype: At one of its ends the junction is not consistent with the germline gene, which may arise from a read error. V is TRBV7-8 and J is TRBJ2-3, with 7 bases aligning to TRBD2. CDR1 is SGHVS and CDR2 is FQNEAQ in the germline V gene. The CDR3 loop spans 14 amino acids. The CDR3 nucleotides read TGTGCCAGCAGCTTGGGGGGGGTGTCAGATACACAGTATTTT. It encodes CASSLGGVSDTQYF. The full variable domain, completed using reference TRBV7-8 and TRBJ2-3, is GAGVSQSPRYKVAKRGQDVALRCDPISGHVSLFWYQQALGQGPEFLTYFQNEAQLDKSGLPSDRFFAERPEGSVSTLKIQRTQQEDSAVYLCASSLGGVSDTQYFGPGTRLTVL.

The chain joins TRBV6-1 to TRBJ2-2; TRBD1 matches at 7 bases. Looked up from germline, CDR1 is MNHNS and CDR2 is SASEGT. The CDR3 sequence is 14 residues long. CDR3: CVSSESQGVGELFF. The CDR3 bases are TGTGTCAGTAGTGAAAGTCAGGGGGTCGGGGAGCTGTTTTTT.

This clonotype was seen once. The genes are TRBV12-3 or TRBV12-4 and TRBJ1-5; no reliable D call. The V end was cut by 5 bases, the J end by 7 bases, with 9 bases between. The CDR3 covers 12 residues. The CDR3: CASSPTPQPQHF. The CDR3 nucleotides read TGTGCCAGCAGTCCTACCCCCCAGCCCCAGCATTTT.